This TCR beta chain was captured in a study of brain T cells in children with intractable seizures. Study-wide results and caveats: Only CDR3 sequence similarity suggested viral specificity, without known HCMV serostatus.

TCRdb's table, derived via immunoSEQ multiplex PCR, lists solely in-frame clones and lacks some. The table has about 80,000 clones, around nine tenths seen once. Worth noting for this clone: The target antigen is unknown.

This clonotype originated in a girl aged 2-10 years with Rasmussen encephalitis and intractable seizures. The specimen was peripheral blood, collected at surgery.

In nucleotides, the CDR3 is TGTGCCAGCAGACCTCCGGGACAAATTAATTCACCCCTCCACTTT. Translation: CASRPPGQINSPLHF. The chain combines TRBV25-1 with TRBJ1-6; possible D gene TRBD1, 6 bases. Trimming took 6 bases from V and 6 from J, leaving 15 bases between them. The CDR3 has 15 residues. Per the germline V gene, CDR1 is MGHDK and CDR2 is SYGVNS.